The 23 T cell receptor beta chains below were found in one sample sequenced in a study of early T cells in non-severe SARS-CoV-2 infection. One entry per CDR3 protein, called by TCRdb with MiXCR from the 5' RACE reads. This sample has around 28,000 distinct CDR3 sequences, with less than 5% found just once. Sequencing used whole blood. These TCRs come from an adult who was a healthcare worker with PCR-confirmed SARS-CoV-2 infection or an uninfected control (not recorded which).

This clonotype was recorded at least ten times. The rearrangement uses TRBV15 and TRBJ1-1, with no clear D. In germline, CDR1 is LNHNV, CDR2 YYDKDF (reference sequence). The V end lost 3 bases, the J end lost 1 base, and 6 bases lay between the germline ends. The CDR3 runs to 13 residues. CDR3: CATSSRRNTEAFF. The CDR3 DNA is TGTGCCACCAGCAGCAGGAGGAACACTGAAGCTTTCTTT.

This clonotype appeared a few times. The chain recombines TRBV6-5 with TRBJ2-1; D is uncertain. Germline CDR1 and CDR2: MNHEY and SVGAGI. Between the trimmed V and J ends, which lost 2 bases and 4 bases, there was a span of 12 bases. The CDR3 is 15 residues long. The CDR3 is CASSYETPPYNEQFF. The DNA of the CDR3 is TGTGCCAGCAGTTACGAGACACCTCCTTACAATGAGCAGTTCTTC.

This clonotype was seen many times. The CDR3 DNA follows: TGTGCCAGCACCCCGCGGGCACAGGATACGCAGTATTTT. Translated, it gives CASTPRAQDTQYF. The rearrangement links TRBV27 to TRBJ2-3, with D perhaps TRBD2 (5 bases). V dropped 7 bases and J dropped 6 bases, with 14 bases sitting between them. This CDR3 is 13 amino acids long. The V gene's germline CDR1 is MNHEY and CDR2 SMNVEV (reference sequence).

The CDR3 sequence is CASSITSGSYNEQFF. CDR3 DNA: TGTGCCAGCAGCATCACTAGCGGTTCCTACAATGAGCAGTTCTTC. V gene TRBV9 combines with J gene TRBJ2-1; 8 bases line up with TRBD2. V lost 4 bases to trimming and J lost 1 base; unmatched junction nucleotides: 4. Germline-derived CDR1 and CDR2 are SGDLS and YYNGEE. The CDR3 is 15 residues long.

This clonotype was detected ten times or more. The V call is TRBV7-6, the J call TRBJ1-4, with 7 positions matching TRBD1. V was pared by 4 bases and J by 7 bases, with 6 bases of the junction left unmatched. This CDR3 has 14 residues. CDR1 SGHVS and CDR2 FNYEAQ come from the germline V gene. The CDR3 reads CASSSRTGPEKLFF. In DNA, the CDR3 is TGTGCCAGCAGCTCTCGGACAGGCCCTGAAAAACTGTTTTTT.

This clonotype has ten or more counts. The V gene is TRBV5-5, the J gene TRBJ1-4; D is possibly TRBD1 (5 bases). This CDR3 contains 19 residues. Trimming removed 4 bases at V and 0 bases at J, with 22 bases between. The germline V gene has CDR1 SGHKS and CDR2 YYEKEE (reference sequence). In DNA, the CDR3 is TGTGCCAGCAGCATCCATATCCTCGGGACGGCTGCAACTAATGAAAAACTGTTTTTT. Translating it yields CASSIHILGTAATNEKLFF.

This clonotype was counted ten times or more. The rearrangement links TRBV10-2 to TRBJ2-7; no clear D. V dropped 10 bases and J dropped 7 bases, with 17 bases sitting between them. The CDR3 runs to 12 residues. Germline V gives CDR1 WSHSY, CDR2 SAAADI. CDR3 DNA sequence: TGCGCCACCTACGGACCCCTAGGGGAGCAGTACTTC. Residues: CATYGPLGEQYF.

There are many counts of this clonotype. CDR3 amino acids: CSVIWGGVTDTQYF. As DNA, the CDR3 is TGCAGCGTTATATGGGGGGGTGTAACAGATACGCAGTATTTT. V usage is TRBV29-1 and J usage is TRBJ2-3; 7 bases are a match to TRBD2. Germline V gene sequence: CDR1 SQVTM, CDR2 ANQGSEA. Trimming cost V 5 bases and J 3 bases; bases outside gene matches: 8. The CDR3 runs to 14 residues.

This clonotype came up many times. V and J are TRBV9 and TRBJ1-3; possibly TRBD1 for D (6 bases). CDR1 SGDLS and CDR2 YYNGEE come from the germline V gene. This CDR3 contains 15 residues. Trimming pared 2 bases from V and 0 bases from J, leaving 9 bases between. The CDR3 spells CASSVGQRSGNTIYF. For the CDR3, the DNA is TGTGCCAGCAGCGTCGGACAGCGCTCTGGAAACACCATATATTTT.

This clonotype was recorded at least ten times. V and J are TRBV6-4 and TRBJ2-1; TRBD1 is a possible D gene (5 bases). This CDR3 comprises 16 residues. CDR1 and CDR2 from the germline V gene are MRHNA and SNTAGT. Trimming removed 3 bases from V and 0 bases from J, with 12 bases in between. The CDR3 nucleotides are TGTGCCAGCAGTGAAAGGGGTCTGAGCTCCTACAATGAGCAGTTCTTC. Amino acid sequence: CASSERGLSSYNEQFF.

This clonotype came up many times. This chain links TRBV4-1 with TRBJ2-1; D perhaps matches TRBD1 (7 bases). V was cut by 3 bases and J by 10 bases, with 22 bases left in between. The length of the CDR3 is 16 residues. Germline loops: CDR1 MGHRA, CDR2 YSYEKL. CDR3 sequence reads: CASSHSVATGTPEQFF. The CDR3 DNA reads TGCGCCAGCAGCCATTCAGTCGCGACAGGGACTCCGGAGCAGTTCTTC.

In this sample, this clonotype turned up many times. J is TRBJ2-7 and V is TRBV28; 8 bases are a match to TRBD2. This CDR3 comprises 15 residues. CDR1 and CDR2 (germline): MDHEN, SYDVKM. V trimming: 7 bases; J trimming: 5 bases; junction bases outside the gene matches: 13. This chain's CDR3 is CASILSAGGLDEQYF. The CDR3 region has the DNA TGTGCCAGCATTCTGTCCGCGGGAGGCCTCGACGAGCAGTACTTC.

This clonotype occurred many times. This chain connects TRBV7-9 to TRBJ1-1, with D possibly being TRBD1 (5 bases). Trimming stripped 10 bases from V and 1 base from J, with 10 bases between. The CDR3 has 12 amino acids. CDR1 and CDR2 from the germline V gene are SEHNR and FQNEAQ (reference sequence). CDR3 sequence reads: CATQTANTEAFF. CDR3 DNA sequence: TGTGCCACCCAGACAGCGAACACTGAAGCTTTCTTT.

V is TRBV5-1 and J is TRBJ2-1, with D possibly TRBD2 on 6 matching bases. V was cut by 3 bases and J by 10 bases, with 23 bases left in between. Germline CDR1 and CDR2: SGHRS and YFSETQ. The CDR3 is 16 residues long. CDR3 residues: CASSSGRSSGLGEQFF. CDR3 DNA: TGCGCCAGCAGCTCGGGGAGGAGTAGCGGACTGGGGGAGCAGTTCTTC. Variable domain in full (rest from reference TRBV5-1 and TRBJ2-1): KAGVTQTPRYLIKTRGQQVTLSCSPISGHRSVSWYQQTPGQGLQFLFEYFSETQRNKGNFPGRFSGRQFSNSRSEMNVSTLELGDSALYLCASSSGRSSGLGEQFFGPGTRLTVL.

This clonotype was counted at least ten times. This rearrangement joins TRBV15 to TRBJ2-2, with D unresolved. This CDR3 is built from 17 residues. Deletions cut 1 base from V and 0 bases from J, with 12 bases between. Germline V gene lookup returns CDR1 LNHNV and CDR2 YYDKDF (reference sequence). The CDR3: CATSRVFSRSNTGELFF. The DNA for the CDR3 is TGTGCCACCAGCAGAGTTTTTTCGCGCTCGAACACCGGGGAGCTGTTTTTT.

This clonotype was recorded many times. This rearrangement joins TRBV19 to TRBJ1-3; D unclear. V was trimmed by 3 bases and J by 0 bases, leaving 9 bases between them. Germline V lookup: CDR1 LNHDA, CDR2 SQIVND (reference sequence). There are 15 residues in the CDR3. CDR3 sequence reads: CASSIGLLSGNTIYF. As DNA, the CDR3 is TGTGCCAGTAGTATCGGACTGCTCTCTGGAAACACCATATATTTT.

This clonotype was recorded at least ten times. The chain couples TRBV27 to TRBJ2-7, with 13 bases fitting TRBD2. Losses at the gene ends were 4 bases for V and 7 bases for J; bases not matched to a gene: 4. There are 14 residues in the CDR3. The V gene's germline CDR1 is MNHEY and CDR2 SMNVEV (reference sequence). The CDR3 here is CASSSGLAGVEQYF. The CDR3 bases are TGTGCCAGCAGTTCCGGACTAGCGGGAGTAGAGCAGTACTTC.

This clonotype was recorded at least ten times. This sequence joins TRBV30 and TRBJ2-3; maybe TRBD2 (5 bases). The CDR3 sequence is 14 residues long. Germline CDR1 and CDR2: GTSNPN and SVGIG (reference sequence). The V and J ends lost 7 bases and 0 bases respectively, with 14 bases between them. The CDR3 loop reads CAFALSGSTDTQYF. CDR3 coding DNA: TGTGCCTTTGCTCTGAGCGGTAGCACAGATACGCAGTATTTT. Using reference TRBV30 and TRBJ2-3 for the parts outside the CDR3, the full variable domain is SQTIHQWPATLVQPVGSPLSLECTVEGTSNPNLYWYRQAAGRGLQLLFYSVGIGQISSEVPQNLSASRPQDRQFILSSKKLLLSDSGFYLCAFALSGSTDTQYFGPGTRLTVL.

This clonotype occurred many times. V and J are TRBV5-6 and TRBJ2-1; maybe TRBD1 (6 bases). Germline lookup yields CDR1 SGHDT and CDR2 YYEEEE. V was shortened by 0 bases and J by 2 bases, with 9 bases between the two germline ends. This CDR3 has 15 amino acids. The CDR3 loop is CASSLGQGPYNEQFF. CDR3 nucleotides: TGTGCCAGCAGCTTGGGTCAGGGGCCCTACAATGAGCAGTTCTTC.

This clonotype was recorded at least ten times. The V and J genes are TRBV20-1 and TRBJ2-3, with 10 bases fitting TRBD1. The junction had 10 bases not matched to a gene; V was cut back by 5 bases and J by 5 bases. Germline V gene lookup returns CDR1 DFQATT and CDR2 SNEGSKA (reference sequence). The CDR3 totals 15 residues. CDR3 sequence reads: CSAQTGGGLRDTQYF. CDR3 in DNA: TGCAGTGCTCAGACAGGGGGCGGACTCCGAGATACGCAGTATTTT.

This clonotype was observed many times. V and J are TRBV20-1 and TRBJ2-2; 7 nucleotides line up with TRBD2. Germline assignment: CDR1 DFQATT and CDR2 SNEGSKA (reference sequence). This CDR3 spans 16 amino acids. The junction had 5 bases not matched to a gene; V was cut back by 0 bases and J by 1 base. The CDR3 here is CSARDRGLENTGELFF. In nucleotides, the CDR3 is TGCAGTGCTAGAGATCGAGGACTAGAGAACACCGGGGAGCTGTTTTTT.

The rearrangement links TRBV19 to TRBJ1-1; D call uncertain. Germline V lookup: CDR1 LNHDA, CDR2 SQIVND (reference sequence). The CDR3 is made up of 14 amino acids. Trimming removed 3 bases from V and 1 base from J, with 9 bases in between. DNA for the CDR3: TGTGCCAGTAGTATTGGGCACCCGAACACTGAAGCTTTCTTT. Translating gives CASSIGHPNTEAFF.

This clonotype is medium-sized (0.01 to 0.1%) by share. CDR3 loop: CSVELAGVRDEQYF. In DNA form, the CDR3 reads TGCAGCGTTGAGCTAGCGGGAGTGAGGGACGAGCAGTACTTC. V usage is TRBV29-1 and J usage is TRBJ2-7; 10 bases are shared with TRBD2. With 3 bases clipped from V and 5 bases from J, the junction kept 7 bases outside the gene matches. This CDR3 contains 14 residues. Germline V gives CDR1 SQVTM, CDR2 ANQGSEA.